This T cell receptor beta chain emerged from a study of spatial heterogeneity in lung cancer. This clonotype is categorized as medium-sized. Described time point: sample taken at primary tumor resection. There were approximately 69 donors, all of them untreated patients with early-stage non-small cell lung cancer. The study sequenced unsorted whole RNA from tumor, nontumor lung or frozen PBMC. Via MiXCR, TCRdb re-called the 5' RACE reads, giving one row per CDR3 protein. Here the sample spans roughly 2,700 distinct CDR3 sequences, roughly a sixth being singletons. Germline V CDR1 and CDR2: SEHNR, FQNEAQ (reference sequence). V was pared by 6 bases and J by 5 bases, with 15 bases between. CDR3 length: 14 residues.

This chain links TRBV7-9 with TRBJ2-3, with D maybe TRBD2 (5 bases). Sequences were derived from normal lung tissue next to the tumor, sampled at surgery. This receptor was taken from a male donor with early-stage non-small cell lung cancer. This CDR3 is CASSSREWRDTQYF. DNA of the CDR3: TGTGCCAGCAGTAGCCGGGAATGGAGAGATACGCAGTATTTT.